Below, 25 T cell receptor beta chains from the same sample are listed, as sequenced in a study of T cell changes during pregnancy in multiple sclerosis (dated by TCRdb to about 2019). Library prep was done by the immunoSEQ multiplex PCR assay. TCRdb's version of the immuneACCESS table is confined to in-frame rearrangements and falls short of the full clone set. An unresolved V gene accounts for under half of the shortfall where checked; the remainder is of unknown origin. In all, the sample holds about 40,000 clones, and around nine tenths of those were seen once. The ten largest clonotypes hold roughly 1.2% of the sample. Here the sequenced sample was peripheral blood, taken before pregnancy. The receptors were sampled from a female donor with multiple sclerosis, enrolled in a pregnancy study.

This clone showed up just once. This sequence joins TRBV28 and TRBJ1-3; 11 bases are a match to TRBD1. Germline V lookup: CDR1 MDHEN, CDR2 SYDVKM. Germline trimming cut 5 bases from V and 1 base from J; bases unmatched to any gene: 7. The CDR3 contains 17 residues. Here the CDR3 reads CASSARGTGGSGNTIYF. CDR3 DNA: TGTGCCAGCAGTGCCCGCGGGACAGGGGGTTCTGGAAACACCATATATTTT.

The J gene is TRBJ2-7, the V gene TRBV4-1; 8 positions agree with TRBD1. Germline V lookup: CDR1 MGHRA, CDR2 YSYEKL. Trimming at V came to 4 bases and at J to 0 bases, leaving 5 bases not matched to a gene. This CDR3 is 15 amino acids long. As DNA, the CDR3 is TGCGCCAGCAGCCGAACACAGGGGGGCTCCTACGAGCAGTACTTC. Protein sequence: CASSRTQGGSYEQYF.

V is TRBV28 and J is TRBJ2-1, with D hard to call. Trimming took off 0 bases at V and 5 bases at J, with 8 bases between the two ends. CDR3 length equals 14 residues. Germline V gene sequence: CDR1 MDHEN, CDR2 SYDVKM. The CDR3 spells CASSLWRSDNEQFF. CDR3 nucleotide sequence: TGTGCCAGCAGTTTATGGAGGTCGGACAATGAGCAGTTCTTC. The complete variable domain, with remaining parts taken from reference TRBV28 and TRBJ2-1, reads DVKVTQSSRYLVKRTGEKVFLECVQDMDHENMFWYRQDPGLGLRLIYFSYDVKMKEKGDIPEGYSVSREKKERFSLILESASTNQTSMYLCASSLWRSDNEQFFGPGTRLTVL.

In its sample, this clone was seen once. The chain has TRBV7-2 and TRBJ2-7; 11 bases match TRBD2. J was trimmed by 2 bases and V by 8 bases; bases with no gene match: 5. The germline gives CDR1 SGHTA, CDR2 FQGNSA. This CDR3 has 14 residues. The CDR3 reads CASSGLAGPYEQYF. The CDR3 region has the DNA TGTGCCAGCTCAGGACTAGCGGGCCCCTACGAGCAGTACTTC.

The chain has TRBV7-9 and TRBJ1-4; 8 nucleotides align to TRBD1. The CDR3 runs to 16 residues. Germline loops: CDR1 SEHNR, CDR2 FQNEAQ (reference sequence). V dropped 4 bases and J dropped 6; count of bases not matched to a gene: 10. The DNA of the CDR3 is TGTGCCAGCAGCTCCAGGGGGCGAGGGTGGGATGAAAAACTGTTTTTT. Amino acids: CASSSRGRGWDEKLFF.

In nucleotides, the CDR3 is TGTGCCAGCAGCCAAGGGACAGGGGTTAGCGGGGTATACAATGAGCAGTTCTTC. It specifies CASSQGTGVSGVYNEQFF. This chain links TRBV14 with TRBJ2-1; TRBD1 is a possible D gene (9 bases). The germline V and J ends were trimmed by 1 base and 4 bases, with 20 bases remaining between them. Germline V gene sequence: CDR1 SGHDN, CDR2 FVKESK. CDR3 length: 18 amino acids.

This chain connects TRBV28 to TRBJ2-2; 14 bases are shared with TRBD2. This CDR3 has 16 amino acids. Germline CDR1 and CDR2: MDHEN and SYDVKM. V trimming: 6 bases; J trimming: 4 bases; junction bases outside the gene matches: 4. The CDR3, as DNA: TGTGCCAGCAGCGGGACTAGCGGGAGACTCACCGGGGAGCTGTTTTTT. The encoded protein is CASSGTSGRLTGELFF.

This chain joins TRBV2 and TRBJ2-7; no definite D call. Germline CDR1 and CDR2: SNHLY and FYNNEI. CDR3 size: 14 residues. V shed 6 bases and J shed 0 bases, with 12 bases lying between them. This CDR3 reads CASRFILHSYEQYF. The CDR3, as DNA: TGTGCCAGCAGGTTTATACTTCACTCCTACGAGCAGTACTTC.

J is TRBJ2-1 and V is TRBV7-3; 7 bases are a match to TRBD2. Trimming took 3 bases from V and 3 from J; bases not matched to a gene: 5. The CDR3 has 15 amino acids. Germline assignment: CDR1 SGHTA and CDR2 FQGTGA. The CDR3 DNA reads TGTGCCAGCAGCTTCCGGACTAGGGACTACAATGAGCAGTTCTTC. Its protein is CASSFRTRDYNEQFF.

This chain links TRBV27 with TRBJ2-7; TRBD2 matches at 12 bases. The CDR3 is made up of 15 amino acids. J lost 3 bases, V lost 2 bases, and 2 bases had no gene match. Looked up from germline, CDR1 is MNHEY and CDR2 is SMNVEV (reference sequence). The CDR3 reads CASSLTLAGGYEQYF. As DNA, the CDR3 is TGTGCCAGCAGTTTAACACTAGCGGGAGGCTACGAGCAGTACTTC.

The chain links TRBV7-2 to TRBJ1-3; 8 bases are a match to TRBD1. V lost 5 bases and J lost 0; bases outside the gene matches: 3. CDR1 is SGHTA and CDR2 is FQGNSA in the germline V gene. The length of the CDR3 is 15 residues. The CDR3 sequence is CASSTGQGSGNTIYF. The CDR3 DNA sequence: TGTGCCAGCAGCACCGGACAGGGCTCTGGAAACACCATATATTTT. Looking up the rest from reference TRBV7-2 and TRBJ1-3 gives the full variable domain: GAGVSQSPSNKVTEKGKDVELRCDPISGHTALYWYRQSLGQGLEFLIYFQGNSAPDKSGLPSDRFSAERTGGSVSTLTIQRTQQEDSAVYLCASSTGQGSGNTIYFGEGSWLTVV.

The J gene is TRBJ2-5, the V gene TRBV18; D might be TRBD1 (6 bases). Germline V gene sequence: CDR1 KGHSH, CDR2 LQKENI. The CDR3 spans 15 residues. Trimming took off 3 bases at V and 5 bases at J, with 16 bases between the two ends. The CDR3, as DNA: TGTGCCAGCTCACCTTACAGGGTTGAGCGGGAGACCCAGTACTTC. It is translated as CASSPYRVERETQYF.

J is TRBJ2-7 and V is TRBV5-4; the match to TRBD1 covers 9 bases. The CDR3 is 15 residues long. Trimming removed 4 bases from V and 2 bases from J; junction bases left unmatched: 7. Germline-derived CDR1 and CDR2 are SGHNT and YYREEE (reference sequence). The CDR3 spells CASSPLDRGTYEQYF. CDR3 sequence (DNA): TGTGCCAGCAGCCCCCTGGACAGGGGAACCTACGAGCAGTACTTC.

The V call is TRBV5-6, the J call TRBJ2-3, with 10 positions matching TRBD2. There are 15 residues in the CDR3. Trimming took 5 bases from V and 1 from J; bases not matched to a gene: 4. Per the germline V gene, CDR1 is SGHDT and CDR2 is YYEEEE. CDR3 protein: CASRYLAGGTDTQYF. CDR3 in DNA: TGTGCCAGCAGATATCTAGCGGGGGGCACAGATACGCAGTATTTT.

The CDR3 spells CASSPEDRGNLETQYF. Written as DNA, the CDR3 is TGTGCCAGCAGCCCAGAGGACAGGGGGAATTTAGAGACCCAGTACTTC. This chain connects TRBV7-9 to TRBJ2-5; 10 nucleotides align to TRBD1. CDR3 length: 16 amino acids. With 5 bases clipped from V and 4 bases from J, the junction kept 10 bases outside the gene matches. The germline CDR1 and CDR2 sequences are SEHNR and FQNEAQ (reference sequence).

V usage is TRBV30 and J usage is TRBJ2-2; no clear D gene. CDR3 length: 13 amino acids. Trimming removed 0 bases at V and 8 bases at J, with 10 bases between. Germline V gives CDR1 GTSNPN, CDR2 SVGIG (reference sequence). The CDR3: CAWSVIARGELFF. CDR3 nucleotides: TGTGCCTGGAGTGTAATTGCTAGGGGGGAGCTGTTTTTT.

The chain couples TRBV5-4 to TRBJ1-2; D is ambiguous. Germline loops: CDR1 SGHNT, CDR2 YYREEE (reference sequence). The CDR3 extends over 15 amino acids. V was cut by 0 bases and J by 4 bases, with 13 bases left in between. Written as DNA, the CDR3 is TGTGCCAGCAGCTTGGATAGGGAGTCTGCCTATGGCTACACCTTC. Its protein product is CASSLDRESAYGYTF.

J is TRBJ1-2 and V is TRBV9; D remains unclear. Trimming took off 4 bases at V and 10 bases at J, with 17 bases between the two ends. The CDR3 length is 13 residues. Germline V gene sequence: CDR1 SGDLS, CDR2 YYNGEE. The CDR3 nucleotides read TGTGCCAGCAGCCCCGCCGGAGAGAAGCCCTACACCTTC. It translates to CASSPAGEKPYTF. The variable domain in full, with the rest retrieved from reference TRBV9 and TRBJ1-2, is DSGVTQTPKHLITATGQRVTLRCSPRSGDLSVYWYQQSLDQGLQFLIQYYNGEERAKGNILERFSAQQFPDLHSELNLSSLELGDSALYFCASSPAGEKPYTFGSGTRLTVV.

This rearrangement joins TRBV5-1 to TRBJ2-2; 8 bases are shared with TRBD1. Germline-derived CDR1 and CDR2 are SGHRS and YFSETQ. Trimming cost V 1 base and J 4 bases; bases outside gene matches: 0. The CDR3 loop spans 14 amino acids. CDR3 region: CASSLTGGTGELFF. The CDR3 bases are TGCGCCAGCAGCTTGACAGGGGGCACCGGGGAGCTGTTTTTT.

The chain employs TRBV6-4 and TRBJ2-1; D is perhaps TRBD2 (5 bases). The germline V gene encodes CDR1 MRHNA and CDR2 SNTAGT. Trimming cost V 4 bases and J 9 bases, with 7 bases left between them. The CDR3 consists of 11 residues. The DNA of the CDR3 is TGTGCCAGCAGTGGAGGGCGTGAGCAGTTCTTC. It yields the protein CASSGGREQFF.

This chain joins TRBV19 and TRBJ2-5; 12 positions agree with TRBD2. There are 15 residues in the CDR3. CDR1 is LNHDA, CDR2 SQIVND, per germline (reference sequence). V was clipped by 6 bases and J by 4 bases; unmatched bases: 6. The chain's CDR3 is CASRSLAGGGETQYF. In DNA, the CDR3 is TGTGCCAGTAGGTCCCTAGCGGGAGGGGGAGAGACCCAGTACTTC.

DNA for the CDR3: TGTGCCAGCAGCTTAGCGGGAGGAAAAGCCAAAAACATTCAGTACTTC. This gives the protein CASSLAGGKAKNIQYF. The rearrangement links TRBV7-2 to TRBJ2-4, with D perhaps TRBD2 (6 bases). Germline values: CDR1 SGHTA, CDR2 FQGNSA. With 0 bases removed from V and 0 bases from J, the gap between germline ends came to 9 bases. The CDR3 has 16 residues.

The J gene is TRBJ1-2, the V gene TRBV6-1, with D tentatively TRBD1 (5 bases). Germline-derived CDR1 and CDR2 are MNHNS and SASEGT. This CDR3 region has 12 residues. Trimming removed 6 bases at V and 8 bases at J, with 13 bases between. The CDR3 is CASRTQAEGYTF. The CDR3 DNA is TGTGCCAGCAGGACACAGGCGGAAGGCTACACCTTC.

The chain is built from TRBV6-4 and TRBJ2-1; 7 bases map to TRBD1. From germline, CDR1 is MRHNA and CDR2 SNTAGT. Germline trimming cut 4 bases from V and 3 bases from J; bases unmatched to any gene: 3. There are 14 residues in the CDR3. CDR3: CASSGQGGYNEQFF. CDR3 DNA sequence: TGTGCCAGCAGTGGACAGGGCGGCTACAATGAGCAGTTCTTC.

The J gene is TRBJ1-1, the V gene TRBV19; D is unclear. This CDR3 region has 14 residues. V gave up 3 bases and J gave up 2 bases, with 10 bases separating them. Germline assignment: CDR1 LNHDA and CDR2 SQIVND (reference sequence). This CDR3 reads CASSITRYNTEAFF. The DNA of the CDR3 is TGTGCCAGTAGTATTACCAGATATAACACTGAAGCTTTCTTT.